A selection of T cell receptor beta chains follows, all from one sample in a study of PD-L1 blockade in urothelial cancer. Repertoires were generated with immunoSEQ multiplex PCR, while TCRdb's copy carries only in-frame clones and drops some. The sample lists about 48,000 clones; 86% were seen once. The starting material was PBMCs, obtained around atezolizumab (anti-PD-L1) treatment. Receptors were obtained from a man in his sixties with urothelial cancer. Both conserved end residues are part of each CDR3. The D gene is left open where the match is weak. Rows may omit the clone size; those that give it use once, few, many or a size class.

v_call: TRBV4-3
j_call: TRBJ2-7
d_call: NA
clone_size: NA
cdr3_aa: CASSQDLTDPTSRQYF
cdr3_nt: TGCGCCAGCAGCCAAGATCTTACAGACCCTACGAGCCGGCAGTACTTC

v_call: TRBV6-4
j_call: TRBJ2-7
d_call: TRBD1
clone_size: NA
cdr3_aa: CASSELTGSEQYF
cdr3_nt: TGTGCCAGCAGTGAATTGACAGGGAGCGAGCAGTACTTC

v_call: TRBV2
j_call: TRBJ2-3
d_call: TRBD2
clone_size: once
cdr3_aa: CASSETGLAGGTDTQYF
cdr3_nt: TGTGCCAGCAGTGAAACGGGACTAGCGGGGGGGACAGATACGCAGTATTTT

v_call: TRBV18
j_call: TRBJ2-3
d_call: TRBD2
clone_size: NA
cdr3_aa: CASSPPILAASSTDTQYF
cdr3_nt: TGTGCCAGCTCACCACCGATACTAGCGGCCTCTAGCACAGATACGCAGTATTTT

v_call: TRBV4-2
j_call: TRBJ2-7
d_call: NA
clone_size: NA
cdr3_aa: CASSQVQGSYEQYF
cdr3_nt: TGTGCCAGCAGCCAAGTTCAGGGTTCCTACGAGCAGTACTTC

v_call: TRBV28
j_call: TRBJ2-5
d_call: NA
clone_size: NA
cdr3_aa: CASSFQQETQYF
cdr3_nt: TGTGCCAGCAGTTTTCAACAAGAGACCCAGTACTTC

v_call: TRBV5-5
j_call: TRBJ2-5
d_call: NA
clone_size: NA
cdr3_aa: CASSLVLSLFQETQYF
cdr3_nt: TGTGCCAGCAGCTTGGTCTTATCGTTGTTCCAAGAGACCCAGTACTTC

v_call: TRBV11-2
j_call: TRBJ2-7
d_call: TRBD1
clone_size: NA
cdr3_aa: CASSPWTGVYEQYF
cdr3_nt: TGTGCCAGCAGTCCCTGGACAGGGGTTTACGAGCAGTACTTC

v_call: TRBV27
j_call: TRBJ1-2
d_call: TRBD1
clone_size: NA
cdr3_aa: CASRPGTGGAGGYTF
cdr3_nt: TGTGCCAGCAGACCCGGGACAGGGGGCGCGGGAGGCTACACCTTC

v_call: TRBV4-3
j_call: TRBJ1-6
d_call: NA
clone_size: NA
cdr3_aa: CASSRGGENSPLHF
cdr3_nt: TGCGCCAGCAGCCGCGGGGGTGAGAATTCACCCCTCCACTTT

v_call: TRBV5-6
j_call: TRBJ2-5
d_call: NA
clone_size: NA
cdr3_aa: CASSLDREGTQYF
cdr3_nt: TGTGCCAGCAGCCTGGACAGGGAGGGGACCCAGTACTTC

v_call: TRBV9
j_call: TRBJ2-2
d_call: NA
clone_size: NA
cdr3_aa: CASKFEGGRTGELFF
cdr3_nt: TGTGCCAGCAAGTTTGAGGGAGGTAGGACCGGGGAGCTGTTTTTT

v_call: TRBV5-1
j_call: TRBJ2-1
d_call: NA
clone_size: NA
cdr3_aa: CASYIAIGSYNEQFF
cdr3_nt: TGCGCCAGTTATATAGCGATTGGCTCCTACAATGAGCAGTTCTTC

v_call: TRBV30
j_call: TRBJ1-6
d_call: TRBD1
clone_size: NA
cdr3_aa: CAWTNTLQQGFSSPLHF
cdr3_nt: TGTGCCTGGACCAATACTTTACAACAGGGGTTCTCTTCACCCCTCCACTTT

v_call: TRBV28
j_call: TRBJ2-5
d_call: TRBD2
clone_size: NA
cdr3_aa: CASSLSNSGYSQYF
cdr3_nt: TGTGCCAGCAGTTTATCGAATAGCGGGTACTCCCAGTACTTC